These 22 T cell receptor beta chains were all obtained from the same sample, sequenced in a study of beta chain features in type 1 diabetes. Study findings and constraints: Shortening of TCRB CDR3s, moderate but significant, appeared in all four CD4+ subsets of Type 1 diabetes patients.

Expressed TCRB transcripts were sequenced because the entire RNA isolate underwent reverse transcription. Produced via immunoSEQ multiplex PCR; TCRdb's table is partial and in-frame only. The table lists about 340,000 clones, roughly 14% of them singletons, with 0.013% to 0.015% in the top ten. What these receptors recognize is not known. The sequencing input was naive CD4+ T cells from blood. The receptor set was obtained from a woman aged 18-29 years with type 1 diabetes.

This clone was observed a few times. The CDR3 bases are TGCGCCAGCAGCCTGGGACTAGCGGCGAACACCGGGGAGCTGTTTTTT. Its protein product is CASSLGLAANTGELFF. The chain links TRBV5-1 to TRBJ2-2; 11 bases line up with TRBD2. Trimming took 4 bases from V and 0 from J; bases not matched to a gene: 2. Germline CDR1 and CDR2: SGHRS and YFSETQ. The CDR3 loop spans 16 amino acids.

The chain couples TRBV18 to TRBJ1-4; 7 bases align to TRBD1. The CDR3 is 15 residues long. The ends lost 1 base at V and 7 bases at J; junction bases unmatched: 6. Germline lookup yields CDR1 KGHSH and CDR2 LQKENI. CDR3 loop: CASSPLEGAREKLFF. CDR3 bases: TGTGCCAGCTCACCACTGGAGGGGGCGCGTGAAAAACTGTTTTTT.

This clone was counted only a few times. CDR3 region: CASSASSGRTDTQYF. Here the CDR3 DNA reads TGTGCCAGCAGTGCCTCTAGCGGGAGGACAGATACGCAGTATTTT. The rearrangement uses TRBV25-1 and TRBJ2-3, with TRBD2 identical over 11 bases. V shed 4 bases, J shed 3 bases, and the junction held 3 bases outside the gene matches. The CDR3 consists of 15 residues. The germline CDR1 and CDR2 sequences are MGHDK and SYGVNS.

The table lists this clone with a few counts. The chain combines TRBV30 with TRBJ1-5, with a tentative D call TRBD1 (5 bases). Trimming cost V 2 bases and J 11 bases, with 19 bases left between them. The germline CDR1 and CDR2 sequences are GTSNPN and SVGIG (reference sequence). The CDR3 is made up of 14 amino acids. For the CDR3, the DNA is TGTGCCTGGAGTCCAGGGTGGAGGGGATGGGCCCAGCATTTT. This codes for CAWSPGWRGWAQHF.

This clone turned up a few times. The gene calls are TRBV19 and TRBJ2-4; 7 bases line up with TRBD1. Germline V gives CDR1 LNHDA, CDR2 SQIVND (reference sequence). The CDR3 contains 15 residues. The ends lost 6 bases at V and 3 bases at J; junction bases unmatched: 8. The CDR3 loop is CASRGTDRHKNIQYF. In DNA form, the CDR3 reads TGTGCCAGTAGAGGGACAGATCGACACAAAAACATTCAGTACTTC. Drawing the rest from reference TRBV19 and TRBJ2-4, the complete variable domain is DGGITQSPKYLFRKEGQNVTLSCEQNLNHDAMYWYRQDPGQGLRLIYYSQIVNDFQKGDIAEGYSVSREKKESFPLTVTSAQKNPTAFYLCASRGTDRHKNIQYFGAGTRLSVL.

CDR3 coding DNA: TGTGCCAGTAGTACCGGGGGGACCCCAGACATTCAGTACTTC. As protein: CASSTGGTPDIQYF. The chain has TRBV19 and TRBJ2-4, with TRBD2 matching over 7 bases. The germline CDR1 and CDR2 sequences are LNHDA and SQIVND (reference sequence). This CDR3 region has 14 residues. The ends lost 4 bases at V and 8 bases at J; junction bases unmatched: 8.

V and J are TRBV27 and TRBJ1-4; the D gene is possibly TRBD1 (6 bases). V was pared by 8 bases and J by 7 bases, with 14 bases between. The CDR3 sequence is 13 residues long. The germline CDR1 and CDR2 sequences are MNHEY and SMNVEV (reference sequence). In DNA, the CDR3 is TGTGCCAGCCGACCGGGGACATTTGAAAAACTGTTTTTT. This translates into CASRPGTFEKLFF.

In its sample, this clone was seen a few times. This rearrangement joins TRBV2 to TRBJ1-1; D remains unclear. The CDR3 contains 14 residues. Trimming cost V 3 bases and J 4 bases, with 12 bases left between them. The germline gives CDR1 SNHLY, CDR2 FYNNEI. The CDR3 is CASSDGLGPTEAFF. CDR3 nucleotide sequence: TGTGCCAGCAGTGATGGTCTTGGGCCCACTGAAGCTTTCTTT.

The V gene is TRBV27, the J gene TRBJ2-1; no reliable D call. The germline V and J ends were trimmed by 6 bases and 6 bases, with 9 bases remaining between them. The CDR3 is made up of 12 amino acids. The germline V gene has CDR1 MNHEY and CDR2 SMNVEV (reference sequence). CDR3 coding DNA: TGTGCCAGCAGAAGATCGCGCAATGAGCAGTTCTTC. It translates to CASRRSRNEQFF.

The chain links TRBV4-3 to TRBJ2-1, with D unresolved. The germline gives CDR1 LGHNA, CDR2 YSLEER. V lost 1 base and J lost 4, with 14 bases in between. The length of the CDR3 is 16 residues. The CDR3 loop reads CASSQGLQLSYNEQFF. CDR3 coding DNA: TGCGCCAGCAGCCAAGGCCTACAGTTGTCTTACAATGAGCAGTTCTTC.

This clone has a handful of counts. In nucleotides, the CDR3 is TGTGCCTGGAGTGGGGGCGAAGAGACCCAGTACTTC. Its protein product is CAWSGGEETQYF. The chain links TRBV30 to TRBJ2-5, with D perhaps matching TRBD1 (5 bases). V was cut by 1 base and J by 3 bases, with 6 bases left in between. The CDR3 extends over 12 amino acids. The germline CDR1 and CDR2 sequences are GTSNPN and SVGIG (reference sequence).

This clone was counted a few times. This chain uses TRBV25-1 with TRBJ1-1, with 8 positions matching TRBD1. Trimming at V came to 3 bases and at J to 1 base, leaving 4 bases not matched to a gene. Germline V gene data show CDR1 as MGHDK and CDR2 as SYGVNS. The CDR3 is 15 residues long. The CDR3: CASSEGRGRNTEAFF. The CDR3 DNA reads TGTGCCAGCAGTGAGGGCAGGGGGCGGAACACTGAAGCTTTCTTT.

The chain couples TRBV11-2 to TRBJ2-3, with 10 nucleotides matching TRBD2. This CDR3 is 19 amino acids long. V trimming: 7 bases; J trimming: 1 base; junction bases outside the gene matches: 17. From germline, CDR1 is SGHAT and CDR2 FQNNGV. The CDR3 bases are TGTGCCAGCACCCCATGGGGCCTAGCGGGAGTAGGGGGCACAGATACGCAGTATTTT. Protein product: CASTPWGLAGVGGTDTQYF.

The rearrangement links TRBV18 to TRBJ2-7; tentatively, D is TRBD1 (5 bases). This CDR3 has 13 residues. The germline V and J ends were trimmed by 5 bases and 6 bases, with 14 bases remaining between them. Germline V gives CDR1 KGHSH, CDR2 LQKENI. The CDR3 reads CASSEDGRGEQYV. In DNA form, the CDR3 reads TGTGCCAGCTCAGAGGACGGTAGGGGCGAGCAGTACGTC.

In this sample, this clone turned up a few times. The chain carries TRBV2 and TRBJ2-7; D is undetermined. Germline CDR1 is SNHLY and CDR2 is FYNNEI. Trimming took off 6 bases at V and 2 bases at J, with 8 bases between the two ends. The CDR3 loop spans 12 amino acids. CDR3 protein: CASRELAYEQYV. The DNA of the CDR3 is TGTGCCAGCAGGGAATTAGCCTACGAGCAGTACGTC.

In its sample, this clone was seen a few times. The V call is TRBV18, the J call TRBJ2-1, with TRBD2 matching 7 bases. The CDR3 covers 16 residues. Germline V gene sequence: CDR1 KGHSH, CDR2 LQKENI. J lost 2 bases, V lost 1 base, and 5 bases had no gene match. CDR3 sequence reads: CASSPLSGRPYNEQFF. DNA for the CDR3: TGTGCCAGCTCACCACTGTCCGGGAGGCCCTACAATGAGCAGTTCTTC.

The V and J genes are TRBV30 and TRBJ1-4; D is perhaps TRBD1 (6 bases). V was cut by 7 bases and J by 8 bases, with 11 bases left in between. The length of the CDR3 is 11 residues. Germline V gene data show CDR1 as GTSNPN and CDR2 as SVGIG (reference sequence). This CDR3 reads CASEGGEKLFF. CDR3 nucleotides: TGTGCCTCCGAGGGGGGGGAAAAACTGTTTTTT.

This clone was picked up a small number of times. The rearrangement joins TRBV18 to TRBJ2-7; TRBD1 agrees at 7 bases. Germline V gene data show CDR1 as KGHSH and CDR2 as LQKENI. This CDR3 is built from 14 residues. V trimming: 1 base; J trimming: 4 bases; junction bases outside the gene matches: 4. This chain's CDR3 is CASSPRDRDYEQYV. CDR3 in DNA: TGTGCCAGCTCACCACGAGACAGGGATTACGAGCAGTACGTC.

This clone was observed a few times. CDR3 nucleotide sequence: TGCGCCAGCAGCTTGGTGGCCGGGGACACTGAAGCTTTCTTT. Its translation is CASSLVAGDTEAFF. The chain is built from TRBV5-1 and TRBJ1-1; D remains unclear. V dropped 0 bases and J dropped 3 bases, with 9 bases sitting between them. The CDR3 totals 14 residues. Germline V gives CDR1 SGHRS, CDR2 YFSETQ.

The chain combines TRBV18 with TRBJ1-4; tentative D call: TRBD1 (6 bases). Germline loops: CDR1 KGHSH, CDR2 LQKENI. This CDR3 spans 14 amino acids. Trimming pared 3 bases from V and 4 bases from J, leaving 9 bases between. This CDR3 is CASSPTGHNEKLFF. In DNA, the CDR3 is TGTGCCAGCTCACCCACAGGGCATAATGAAAAACTGTTTTTT.

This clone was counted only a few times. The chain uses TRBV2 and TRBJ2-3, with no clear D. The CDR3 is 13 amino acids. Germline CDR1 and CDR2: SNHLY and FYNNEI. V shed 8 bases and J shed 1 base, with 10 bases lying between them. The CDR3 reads CASWWARTDTQYF. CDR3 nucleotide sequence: TGTGCCAGCTGGTGGGCCCGCACAGATACGCAGTATTTT.

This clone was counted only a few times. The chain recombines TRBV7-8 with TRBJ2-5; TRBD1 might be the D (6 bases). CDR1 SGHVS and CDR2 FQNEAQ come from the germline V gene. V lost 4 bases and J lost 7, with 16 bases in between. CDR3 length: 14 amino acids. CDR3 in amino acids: CASSSDSSTGTQYF. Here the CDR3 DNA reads TGTGCCAGCAGCTCGGACAGCTCCACGGGGACCCAGTACTTC.